The source of this T cell receptor (beta chain) is a study of T cell responses to AZD1222 COVID-19 vaccine. General observations from the study: Close to half of spike-specific TCRs reportedly recognize unmutated variant regions. Clonal diversity was possibly underestimated, and white British individuals and females predominated among donors.

V was trimmed by 4 bases and J by 1 base, leaving 10 bases between them. Germline V gene lookup returns CDR1 SGHDN and CDR2 FVKESK. This CDR3 has 14 amino acids. TCRdb's table, derived via immunoSEQ multiplex PCR, lists solely in-frame clones and lacks some. This sample yields under 200,000 clones, of which around 92% are seen a single time; 1.3% belongs to the top ten. As to this clone: What it recognizes is unknown.

J is TRBJ1-2 and V is TRBV14; D is uncertain. This receptor was taken from an adult who received the AZD1222 COVID-19 vaccine. The material was peripheral blood, obtained 28 days after the second AZD1222 dose. CDR3 DNA: TGTGCCAGCAGCCCGAACTCGATTAACTATGGCTACACCTTC. It yields the protein CASSPNSINYGYTF.